This T cell receptor (beta chain) was retrieved from a study of CD8+CD57+ T cells in acquired aplastic anemia. Profiling that covered TCR beta VDJ and CDR3 relied on genomic DNA as its template. TCRdb reanalysed the reads using MiXCR and keeps one entry per CDR3 protein. The data contain around 230,000 distinct CDR3 sequences, around 60% of them singletons. Germline V lookup: CDR1 ENHRY, CDR2 SYGVKD. V was trimmed by 3 bases and J by 4 bases, leaving 9 bases between them. The CDR3 is 14 amino acids. The V call is TRBV10-3, the J call TRBJ1-4, with D tentatively TRBD1 (5 bases). The TCR sequence derives from a human donor in good health. The sample comprised sorted CD4+, CD8+, or CD8+CD57+ T cells (not recorded which) from PBMCs. This CDR3 is CAISDGQGNEKLFF. CDR3 bases: TGTGCCATCAGTGACGGGCAGGGTAATGAAAAACTGTTTTTT.